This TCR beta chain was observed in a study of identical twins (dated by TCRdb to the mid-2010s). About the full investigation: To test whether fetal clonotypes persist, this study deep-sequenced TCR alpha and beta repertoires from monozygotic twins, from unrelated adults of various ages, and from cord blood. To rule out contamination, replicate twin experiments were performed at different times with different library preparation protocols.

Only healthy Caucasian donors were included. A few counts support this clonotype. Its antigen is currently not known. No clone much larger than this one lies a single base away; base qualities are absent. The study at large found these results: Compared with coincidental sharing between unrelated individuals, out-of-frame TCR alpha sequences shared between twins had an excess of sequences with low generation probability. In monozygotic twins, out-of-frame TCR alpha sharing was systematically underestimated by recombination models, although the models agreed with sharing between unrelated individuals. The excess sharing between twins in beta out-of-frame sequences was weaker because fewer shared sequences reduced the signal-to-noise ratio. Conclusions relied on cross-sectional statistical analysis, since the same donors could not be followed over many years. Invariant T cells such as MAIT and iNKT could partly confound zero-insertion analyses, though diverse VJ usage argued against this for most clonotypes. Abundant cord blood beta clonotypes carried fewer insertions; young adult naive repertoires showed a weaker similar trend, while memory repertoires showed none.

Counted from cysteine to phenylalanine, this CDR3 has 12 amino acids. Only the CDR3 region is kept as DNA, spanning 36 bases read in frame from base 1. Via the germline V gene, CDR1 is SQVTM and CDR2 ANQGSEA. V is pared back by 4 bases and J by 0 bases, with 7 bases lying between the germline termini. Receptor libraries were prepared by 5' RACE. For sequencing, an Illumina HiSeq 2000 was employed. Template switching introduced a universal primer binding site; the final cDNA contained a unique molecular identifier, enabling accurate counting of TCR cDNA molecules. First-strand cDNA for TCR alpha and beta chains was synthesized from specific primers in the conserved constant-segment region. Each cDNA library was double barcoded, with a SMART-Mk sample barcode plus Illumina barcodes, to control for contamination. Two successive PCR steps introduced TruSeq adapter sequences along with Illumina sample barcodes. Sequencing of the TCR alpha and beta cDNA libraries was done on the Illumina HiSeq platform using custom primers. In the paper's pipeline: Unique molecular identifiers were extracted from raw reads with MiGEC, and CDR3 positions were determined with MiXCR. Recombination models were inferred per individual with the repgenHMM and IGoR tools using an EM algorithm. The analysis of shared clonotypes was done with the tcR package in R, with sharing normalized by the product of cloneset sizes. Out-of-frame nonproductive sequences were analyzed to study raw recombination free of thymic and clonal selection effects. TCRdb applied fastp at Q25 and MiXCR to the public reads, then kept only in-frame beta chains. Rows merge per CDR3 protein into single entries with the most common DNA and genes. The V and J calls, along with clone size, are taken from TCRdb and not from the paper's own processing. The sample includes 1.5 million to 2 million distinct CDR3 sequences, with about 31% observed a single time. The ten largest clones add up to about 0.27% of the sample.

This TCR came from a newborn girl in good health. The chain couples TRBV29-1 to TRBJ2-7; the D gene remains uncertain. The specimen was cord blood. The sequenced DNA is TGCAGCGTTGCGGTTAGCTCCTACGAGCAGTACTTC. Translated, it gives CSVAVSSYEQYF.